Presented here are 20 T cell receptor beta chains from one specimen sequenced in a study of blood T cells in healthy people across ages. Using a J-beta primer mix together with a sample-barcoded 5' primer, a second PCR was run for roughly 6 to 12 cycles. MiXCR, applied by TCRdb to the 5' RACE reads, yields one record per CDR3 protein. The table records 660,000 or so distinct CDR3 sequences, about 53% of them present only once. The sequencing sample was made of blood. These TCRs come from a man aged 55 to 70 in good health.

This chain uses TRBV7-2 with TRBJ2-7; TRBD1 is a possible D gene (6 bases). Per germline, CDR1 SGHTA and CDR2 FQGNSA. Trimming removed 1 base at V and 2 bases at J, with 15 bases between. CDR3 length: 16 residues. This chain's CDR3 is CASSLVRTVFPYEQYF. DNA for the CDR3: TGTGCCAGCAGCTTAGTGCGGACAGTGTTCCCCTACGAGCAGTACTTC.

The count of this clonotype is one. In nucleotides, the CDR3 is TGCGCCAGCAGCTTGTTAATTCGCGGGGGAGTAGACGAGCAGTACTTC. Translated, it gives CASSLLIRGGVDEQYF. J is TRBJ2-7 and V is TRBV5-1, with 7 nucleotides matching TRBD2. The V gene end was trimmed by 1 base and the J gene end by 5 bases; junction bases not matched to a gene: 12. Germline-derived CDR1 and CDR2 are SGHRS and YFSETQ. The CDR3 runs to 16 residues.

The rearrangement links TRBV6-5 to TRBJ2-6; 7 positions match TRBD1. V lost 6 bases, J lost 4 bases, and 6 bases stayed unmatched. Germline lookup yields CDR1 MNHEY and CDR2 SVGAGI. The CDR3 extends over 15 amino acids. The CDR3 region has the DNA TGTGCCAGCAGACTACAGGGGCACGGGGCCAACGTCCTGACTTTC. Its translation: CASRLQGHGANVLTF.

This clonotype appeared once. The rearrangement links TRBV5-1 to TRBJ1-2, with 10 bases matching TRBD1. The CDR3 runs to 14 residues. Trimming removed 3 bases from V and 6 bases from J; junction bases left unmatched: 5. The germline gives CDR1 SGHRS, CDR2 YFSETQ. Here the CDR3 reads CASSWTGGGDGYTF. The CDR3 nucleotides read TGCGCCAGCAGCTGGACAGGGGGAGGGGATGGCTACACCTTC. The full variable domain, rest sourced from reference TRBV5-1 and TRBJ1-2, is KAGVTQTPRYLIKTRGQQVTLSCSPISGHRSVSWYQQTPGQGLQFLFEYFSETQRNKGNFPGRFSGRQFSNSRSEMNVSTLELGDSALYLCASSWTGGGDGYTFGSGTRLTVV.

Turning to this clonotype: The junction shows a germline mismatch at one end, possibly a read error. This rearrangement joins TRBV11-2 to TRBJ2-2; TRBD2 is a possible D gene (5 bases). Germline V lookup: CDR1 SGHAT, CDR2 FQNNGV. CDR3 length: 11 amino acids. CDR3 nucleotide sequence: TGTGCCAGCAGCGAGACCGGGAAGCTGTTTTTT. The encoded protein is CASSETGKLFF.

The gene calls are TRBV11-2 and TRBJ2-7; D is possibly TRBD1 (6 bases). V was clipped by 3 bases and J by 4 bases, with 16 bases between them. Germline loops: CDR1 SGHAT, CDR2 FQNNGV. CDR3 length: 15 amino acids. The CDR3 coding sequence is TGTGCCAGCAGCTTGGGAACAGGGTCTTGGTACGAGCAGTACTTC. Amino acid sequence: CASSLGTGSWYEQYF. The full variable domain, completed using reference TRBV11-2 and TRBJ2-7, is EAGVAQSPRYKIIEKRQSVAFWCNPISGHATLYWYQQILGQGPKLLIQFQNNGVVDDSQLPKDRFSAERLKGVDSTLKIQPAKLEDSAVYLCASSLGTGSWYEQYFGPGTRLTVT.

Notes on this clonotype: Relative to the germline gene, one junction end is altered; a read error may explain this. The chain joins TRBV14 to TRBJ2-3; perhaps TRBD2 as D (6 bases). In germline, CDR1 is SGHDN, CDR2 FVKESK. The CDR3 totals 15 residues. The CDR3 here is CASSEEAGPTDTQYF. Written as DNA, the CDR3 is TGTGCCAGCAGCGAAGAGGCGGGGCCCACAGATACGCAGTATTTT.

The table lists this clonotype with a few counts. V gene TRBV28 combines with J gene TRBJ2-5; a possible D gene is TRBD1 (6 bases). The CDR3 is made up of 14 amino acids. The V gene's germline CDR1 is MDHEN and CDR2 SYDVKM. V dropped 5 bases and J dropped 5 bases, with 15 bases sitting between them. The CDR3 sequence is CASSPIRGRETQYF. DNA for the CDR3: TGTGCCAGCAGTCCGATCAGGGGTCGGGAGACCCAGTACTTC.

CDR3 DNA sequence: TGCGCCAGCAGCGTGGGACTAGCGGGGTCCCCAGATACGCAGTATTTT. Protein: CASSVGLAGSPDTQYF. The chain is built from TRBV5-1 and TRBJ2-3; 13 bases fit TRBD2. This CDR3 region has 16 residues. With V trimmed by 4 bases and J by 4 bases, 6 bases remained unmatched. Looked up from germline, CDR1 is SGHRS and CDR2 is YFSETQ.

The chain combines TRBV20-1 with TRBJ1-2; D is possibly TRBD1 (6 bases). Trimming removed 5 bases at V and 7 bases at J, with 20 bases between. Germline assignment: CDR1 DFQATT and CDR2 SNEGSKA (reference sequence). The CDR3 loop spans 14 amino acids. The CDR3 sequence is CSADPVQGQLGYTF. The DNA of the CDR3 is TGCAGTGCTGACCCTGTTCAGGGACAACTTGGCTACACCTTC.

This clonotype was observed a handful of times. CDR3 loop: CASSDSTESQDYTF. As DNA, the CDR3 is TGTGCCAGCAGTGACTCGACAGAGTCACAAGACTACACCTTC. J is TRBJ1-2 and V is TRBV6-1, with D possibly matching TRBD1 (5 bases). This CDR3 region has 14 residues. V lost 3 bases and J lost 10, with 18 bases in between. Per the germline V gene, CDR1 is MNHNS and CDR2 is SASEGT.

This clonotype was seen a handful of times. This chain links TRBV5-1 with TRBJ1-6; 7 nucleotides match TRBD1. CDR1 and CDR2 (germline): SGHRS, YFSETQ. The J segment lost 8 bases and the V segment lost 4 bases, leaving 12 bases of the junction unmatched. The CDR3 has 16 residues. The CDR3 DNA reads as TGCGCCAGCAGCCCGAGGGGGGACAGCTCCTATTCACCCCTCCACTTT. It is translated as CASSPRGDSSYSPLHF.

The rearrangement joins TRBV14 to TRBJ2-2, with D possibly being TRBD1 (6 bases). The CDR3 contains 16 residues. Germline CDR1 and CDR2: SGHDN and FVKESK. Trimming took off 10 bases at V and 3 bases at J, with 21 bases between the two ends. CDR3 protein: CANDDVVQGHTGELFF. In DNA form, the CDR3 reads TGTGCCAACGACGACGTAGTTCAGGGGCACACCGGGGAGCTGTTTTTT.

This clonotype was detected only a few times. This chain uses TRBV12-3 or TRBV12-4 with TRBJ2-5; a possible D gene is TRBD2 (5 bases). V was cut by 6 bases and J by 2 bases, with 7 bases left in between. CDR3 length equals 12 residues. CDR3 residues: CASSGIQETQYF. The CDR3 DNA follows: TGTGCCAGCAGCGGGATTCAAGAGACCCAGTACTTC.

The chain recombines TRBV4-1 with TRBJ1-5, with TRBD1 identical over 9 bases. The CDR3 is 15 residues long. The germline CDR1 and CDR2 sequences are MGHRA and YSYEKL. With 4 bases clipped from V and 6 bases from J, the junction kept 7 bases outside the gene matches. In DNA form, the CDR3 reads TGCGCCAGCAGCCGACGGGGACAGGGTATTCAGCCCCAGCATTTT. It is translated as CASSRRGQGIQPQHF.

The table lists this clonotype with a few counts. The CDR3 reads CASSLEAGDTDTQYF. CDR3 coding DNA: TGCGCCAGCAGCTTGGAAGCGGGGGACACAGATACGCAGTATTTT. The J gene is TRBJ2-3, the V gene TRBV5-1; 8 positions match TRBD2. Trimming took 0 bases from V and 2 from J; bases not matched to a gene: 2. In germline, CDR1 is SGHRS, CDR2 YFSETQ. This CDR3 is built from 15 residues.

The V gene is TRBV5-1, the J gene TRBJ2-5; 10 bases line up with TRBD2. Germline loops: CDR1 SGHRS, CDR2 YFSETQ. Trimming removed 3 bases from V and 5 bases from J; junction bases left unmatched: 7. The CDR3 consists of 15 residues. The CDR3 region has the DNA TGCGCCAGCAGCTACGCTAGCGGGGGAAGGGAGACCCAGTACTTC. It yields the protein CASSYASGGRETQYF.

In nucleotides, the CDR3 is TGTGCCAGCAGCAAAACCAGAGGGGATAATGAAAAACTGTTTTTT. Residues: CASSKTRGDNEKLFF. This chain joins TRBV4-2 and TRBJ1-4; D perhaps matches TRBD1 (5 bases). V was trimmed by 5 bases and J by 4 bases, leaving 14 bases between them. The CDR3 extends over 15 amino acids. From germline, CDR1 is LGHNA and CDR2 YNFKEQ.

This rearrangement joins TRBV20-1 to TRBJ2-5, with 8 positions matching TRBD2. Unmatched junction bases numbered 4, after V lost 5 bases and J lost 2 bases. CDR1 is DFQATT and CDR2 is SNEGSKA in the germline V gene (reference sequence). The CDR3 length is 13 residues. CDR3 bases: TGCAGTGCTCTTAGCGGGACACAAGAGACCCAGTACTTC. This codes for CSALSGTQETQYF.

The J gene is TRBJ1-2, the V gene TRBV3-1, with 7 bases identical to TRBD1. V was clipped by 5 bases and J by 6 bases; unmatched bases: 15. This CDR3 comprises 16 residues. Germline V CDR1 and CDR2: LGHDT, YNNKEL (reference sequence). The CDR3 coding sequence is TGTGCCAGCAGCGAACTACCAGACAGGGCGCGTGATGGCTACACCTTC. Protein sequence: CASSELPDRARDGYTF.